This section outlines one T cell receptor beta chain sequence together with its context. Its specificity is not known. PCR employed 60 Vbeta and 13 Jbeta primers. The protocol was immunoSEQ multiplex PCR, while the TCRdb copy is restricted to in-frame clones and leaves out a portion. Altogether about 160,000 clones are present, 75% to 85% being singletons, with the ten largest covering about 0.98%. The data were obtained in a study of cytomegalovirus exposure and HLA in healthy donors. Study-wide points: Reported performance of the classifier showed diagnosis of cytomegalovirus status with high specificity and sensitivity.

V shed 2 bases and J shed 4 bases, with 17 bases lying between them. This CDR3 comprises 16 residues. Germline V gene lookup returns CDR1 MNHNS and CDR2 SASEGT. The V and J genes are TRBV6-1 and TRBJ2-5; a possible D gene is TRBD2 (6 bases). The TCR originated in a girl aged 2-10 years in good health and CMV-seropositive. Sequencing used PBMCs. CDR3: CASSEKFGLARETQYF. The CDR3 DNA reads TGTGCCAGCAGTGAAAAGTTCGGGCTAGCGAGAGAGACCCAGTACTTC.